This T cell receptor beta chain was recovered during a study of T-cell reconstitution after alpha-beta-depleted transplantation in children. Preparation of the TCRbeta library used unique molecular identifiers. TCRdb re-called the PCR reads with MiXCR, one entry per CDR3 protein. The sample records hundreds of thousands of distinct CDR3 sequences, approximately 10% being singletons. This clonotype was seen ten or more times. The antigen remains undetermined. The V gene lost 7 bases and the J gene lost 3 bases, with 19 bases spanning the gap. The CDR3 is 16 residues long. CDR1 and CDR2 from the germline V gene are SGHTA and FQGNSA. Points from the study as a whole: Some patients' high day-60 TCRbeta diversity was attributed to recipient cells surviving conditioning.

The specimen comprised PBMCs, sampled before TCRalphabeta/CD19-depleted stem cell transplant. The genes are TRBV7-2 and TRBJ2-1; D might be TRBD2 (5 bases). This clonotype originated in a child in the first two years of life with acute myeloid leukemia, due to receive a stem cell transplant. CDR3 nucleotide sequence: TGTGCCAGCAAATTAGGTCGTAGCGACTTCTACAATGAGCAGTTCTTC. Translated: CASKLGRSDFYNEQFF.